The 28 T cell receptor beta chains below all came from one sample that was sequenced in a study of CD8+CD57+ T cells in acquired aplastic anemia. Profiling that covered TCR beta VDJ and CDR3 relied on genomic DNA as its template. One entry per CDR3 protein, called by TCRdb with MiXCR from the reads. The sample records around 190,000 distinct CDR3 sequences, around 50% being singletons. In patients chosen for sequencing, flow cytometry had shown CD8+CD57+ cell expansion. Sequencing used sorted CD4+, CD8+, or CD8+CD57+ T cells (not recorded which) from PBMCs. The receptors were gathered from a human donor with aplastic anemia.

As for this clonotype: The CDR3 does not close with the conserved phenylalanine or tryptophan, likely indicating a read error. The gene calls are TRBV7-6 and TRBJ2-1; D possibly matches TRBD1 or TRBD2 (5 bases each). V dropped 5 bases and J dropped 8 bases, with 19 bases sitting between them. This CDR3 has 15 amino acids. CDR1 is SGHVS, CDR2 FNYEAQ, per germline. CDR3 DNA sequence: TGTGCCAGCAGCCCTAGACCTAATCAGGGAGATGAGCAGTTCCTC. Translating it yields CASSPRPNQGDEQFL.

The rearrangement joins TRBV19 to TRBJ2-5, with D possibly being TRBD1 or TRBD2 (5 bases each). Trimming cost V 3 bases and J 5 bases, with 13 bases left between them. CDR3 size: 14 residues. Per the germline V gene, CDR1 is LNHDA and CDR2 is SQIVND (reference sequence). Written as DNA, the CDR3 is TGTGCCAGTAGTATCGGGACCGGCCGGGAGACCCAGTACTTC. Translated, it gives CASSIGTGRETQYF.

The sample holds many counts of this clonotype. V gene TRBV2 combines with J gene TRBJ2-1; 9 nucleotides match TRBD2. This CDR3 contains 15 residues. The germline V gene encodes CDR1 SNHLY and CDR2 FYNNEI. V shed 6 bases and J 8 bases; nucleotides not matched to a gene: 11. CDR3 loop: CASRLAGTQTDEQFF. DNA for the CDR3: TGTGCCAGCAGGCTAGCGGGGACACAAACCGATGAGCAGTTCTTC.

This clonotype was seen many times. The chain employs TRBV6-1 and TRBJ2-7; 9 nucleotides line up with TRBD1. Germline-derived CDR1 and CDR2 are MNHNS and SASEGT. Trimming removed 8 bases from V and 2 bases from J; junction bases left unmatched: 10. The CDR3 totals 15 residues. The CDR3 nucleotides read TGTGCCAGCGGCCTTGGGGACAGGGTTACCTACGAGCAGTACTTC. Protein: CASGLGDRVTYEQYF.

V gene TRBV15 combines with J gene TRBJ2-1; 7 bases map to TRBD1. This CDR3 contains 12 residues. Germline V CDR1 and CDR2: LNHNV, YYDKDF (reference sequence). J was trimmed by 8 bases and V by 8 bases; bases with no gene match: 6. CDR3 sequence (DNA): TGTGCCACCGAACAGGGGAACCATGAGCAGTTCTTC. It codes for CATEQGNHEQFF.

Comment on this clonotype: A single base separates this from a much larger clone, so it may be a read error. J is TRBJ2-3 and V is TRBV9; TRBD2 matches at 7 bases. This CDR3 is 17 amino acids long. CDR1 and CDR2 (germline): SGDLS, YYNGEE. This CDR3 is CASSFQRASGSTDTHYF. The CDR3 DNA is TGTGCCAGCAGCTTCCAGAGGGCTAGCGGTAGCACAGATACGCATTATTTT.

The chain couples TRBV7-9 to TRBJ1-1, with no clear D. The V gene's germline CDR1 is SEHNR and CDR2 FQNEAQ (reference sequence). V was shortened by 1 base and J by 1 base, with 4 bases between the two germline ends. The CDR3 totals 13 residues. The DNA for the CDR3 is TGTGCCAGCAGCTTAGACCAGAACACTGAAGCTTTCTTT. Its translation is CASSLDQNTEAFF.

This clonotype was observed a single time. The V call is TRBV7-9, the J call TRBJ2-7, with 8 nucleotides matching TRBD1. From germline, CDR1 is SEHNR and CDR2 FQNEAQ (reference sequence). V lost 0 bases and J lost 5; bases outside the gene matches: 6. This CDR3 has 15 residues. DNA of the CDR3: TGTGCCAGCAGCTTAGCCGGACAGGGTGACCACGAGCAGTACTTC. Its protein product is CASSLAGQGDHEQYF. The entire variable domain, with the rest obtained from reference TRBV7-9 and TRBJ2-7, is as follows: DTGVSQNPRHKITKRGQNVTFRCDPISEHNRLYWYRQTLGQGPEFLTYFQNEAQLEKSRLLSDRFSAERPKGSFSTLEIQRTEQGDSAMYLCASSLAGQGDHEQYFGPGTRLTVT.

The chain employs TRBV10-3 and TRBJ1-5; no clear D gene. Germline V CDR1 and CDR2: ENHRY, SYGVKD. The CDR3 runs to 14 residues. The CDR3 is CAISGTVSNQPQHF. CDR3 sequence (DNA): TGTGCTATTAGTGGTACAGTGAGCAATCAGCCCCAGCATTTT.

This clonotype occurred a few times. The J gene is TRBJ1-1, the V gene TRBV24-1; D may be TRBD1 (5 bases). Trimming removed 4 bases from V and 1 base from J, with 9 bases in between. This CDR3 has 14 amino acids. Per germline, CDR1 KGHDR and CDR2 SFDVKD. The DNA for the CDR3 is TGTGCCACCAGTGAGGGGCAGGGGAACACTGAAGCTTTCTTT. Protein product: CATSEGQGNTEAFF.

This clonotype was seen many times. V is TRBV20-1 and J is TRBJ1-6, with unresolved D. This CDR3 has 15 amino acids. Deletions cut 0 bases from V and 2 bases from J, with 8 bases between. Germline-derived CDR1 and CDR2 are DFQATT and SNEGSKA (reference sequence). In DNA form, the CDR3 reads TGCAGTGCTAGAGATAAGAATACCTATAATTCACCCCTCCACTTT. It translates to CSARDKNTYNSPLHF.

This clonotype has a count of ten or more. V usage is TRBV11-2 and J usage is TRBJ2-5, with a possible D match to TRBD2 (7 bases). CDR1 is SGHAT, CDR2 FQNNGV, per germline. V was clipped by 5 bases and J by 5 bases, with 9 bases between them. The CDR3 consists of 12 residues. The CDR3 DNA follows: TGTGCCAGCAGCAGGGGGGGGGAGACCCAGTACTTC. As protein: CASSRGGETQYF.

In this sample, this clonotype turned up many times. This chain links TRBV7-2 with TRBJ1-2; tentative D call: TRBD1 (5 bases). CDR1 is SGHTA, CDR2 FQGNSA, per germline. Trimming pared 5 bases from V and 5 bases from J, leaving 12 bases between. The CDR3 length is 13 residues. The CDR3 DNA reads TGTGCCAGCAGCCGGGACGGTCCGTATGGCTACACCTTC. Protein sequence: CASSRDGPYGYTF.

On this clonotype: Just one base apart from a much larger clone, this may be a read error. The chain employs TRBV5-6 and TRBJ2-2; a possible D gene is TRBD1 (6 bases). CDR3 size: 15 residues. V was trimmed by 3 bases and J by 0 bases, leaving 9 bases between them. Germline V gene sequence: CDR1 SGHDT, CDR2 YYEEEE. CDR3 in amino acids: CASSSQGPNTGELFF. CDR3 nucleotide sequence: TGTGCCAGCAGCTCGCAGGGGCCGAACACCGGGGAGCTGTTTTTT.

This clonotype has more than one count but fewer than ten. This rearrangement joins TRBV10-1 to TRBJ2-2; TRBD2 matches at 8 bases. V lost 6 bases to trimming and J lost 0 bases; unmatched junction nucleotides: 0. The CDR3 spans 14 residues. In germline, CDR1 is WNHNN, CDR2 SYGVQD (reference sequence). CDR3 coding DNA: TGCGCCAGCAGCGGGGGGGCGAACACCGGGGAGCTGTTTTTT. It is translated as CASSGGANTGELFF.

The chain combines TRBV29-1 with TRBJ1-6; perhaps TRBD1 as D (5 bases). The CDR3 loop spans 13 amino acids. The ends were cut back, 5 bases at V and 9 bases at J, with 14 bases in the middle. Germline CDR1 and CDR2: SQVTM and ANQGSEA. CDR3 region: CSVRDEDSSPLHF. The CDR3 DNA reads as TGCAGCGTTCGGGACGAGGATAGTTCACCCCTCCACTTT.

The chain links TRBV19 to TRBJ1-4; TRBD1 aligns across 8 bases. The CDR3 consists of 13 residues. CDR1 LNHDA and CDR2 SQIVND come from the germline V gene (reference sequence). V was clipped by 7 bases and J by 7 bases; unmatched bases: 5. CDR3 nucleotide sequence: TGTGCCAGTAACAGGGGGGGACGTGAAAAACTGTTTTTT. Translated: CASNRGGREKLFF.

This clonotype has ten or more counts. This sequence joins TRBV5-1 and TRBJ1-3, with D uncertain. The V gene's germline CDR1 is SGHRS and CDR2 YFSETQ. Between the trimmed V and J ends, which lost 4 bases and 0 bases, there was a span of 5 bases. CDR3 length equals 13 residues. The CDR3 DNA is TGCGCCAGCAGCCACAGCTCTGGAAACACCATATATTTT. Its translation: CASSHSSGNTIYF.

The V call is TRBV2, the J call TRBJ1-2; D is undetermined. The CDR3 is 13 amino acids. Per the germline V gene, CDR1 is SNHLY and CDR2 is FYNNEI. Deletions cut 4 bases from V and 4 bases from J, with 10 bases between. The CDR3 DNA reads as TGTGCCAGCAGTGCGGGCAGATCCTATGGCTACACCTTC. Protein sequence: CASSAGRSYGYTF.

This clonotype was observed at least ten times. The rearrangement joins TRBV7-2 to TRBJ2-3; TRBD2 is a possible D gene (5 bases). The ends were cut back, 4 bases at V and 1 base at J, with 12 bases in the middle. CDR1 is SGHTA, CDR2 FQGNSA, per germline. The CDR3 totals 15 residues. DNA of the CDR3: TGTGCCAGCAGCTACCACGTGGAGGGCACAGATACGCAGTATTTT. This sequence encodes CASSYHVEGTDTQYF.

V and J are TRBV2 and TRBJ2-4, with D possibly being TRBD1 (6 bases). The germline gives CDR1 SNHLY, CDR2 FYNNEI. There are 15 residues in the CDR3. The V gene lost 9 bases and the J gene lost 1 base, with 16 bases spanning the gap. CDR3 DNA sequence: TGTGCCAGTAGAAACCGGGACACCGCCAAAAACATTCAGTACTTC. It specifies CASRNRDTAKNIQYF.

This clonotype is labeled medium-sized. DNA of the CDR3: TGTGCCATCAGTGAGACCGATGAGCAGTTCTTC. Translated, it gives CAISETDEQFF. The chain is built from TRBV10-3 and TRBJ2-1, with D hard to call. Trimming pared 2 bases from V and 8 bases from J, leaving 4 bases between. The CDR3 has 11 amino acids. CDR1 ENHRY and CDR2 SYGVKD come from the germline V gene.

About this clonotype: This may come from a read error, since a much larger clone is one base off. A read error is likely, as this CDR3 ends without the conserved phenylalanine or tryptophan. V gene TRBV11-1 combines with J gene TRBJ2-4; D gene uncertain. CDR1 is SGHAT and CDR2 is FQDESV in the germline V gene (reference sequence). V was shortened by 3 bases and J by 8 bases, with 17 bases between the two germline ends. This CDR3 is built from 15 residues. CDR3 nucleotide sequence: TGTGCCAGCAGCTTGGGTCGTCTAGGTGGAGACATTCAGTACCTC. As protein: CASSLGRLGGDIQYL.

DNA for the CDR3: TGTGCCAGCAGTGTACGGGGACAGGGTCAATCCGGGGAGCTGTTTTTT. It specifies CASSVRGQGQSGELFF. The rearrangement uses TRBV25-1 and TRBJ2-2; 9 bases are a match to TRBD1. The CDR3 sequence is 16 residues long. Germline CDR1 MGHDK, CDR2 SYGVNS. After removal of 4 bases from V and 6 bases from J, the junction contained 9 bases not matched to a gene.

This clonotype was recorded once. At one end the junction does not follow the germline gene, possibly because of a read error. The CDR3 region is CASSFRGGTDAQYF. The DNA of the CDR3 is TGTGCCAGCAGTTTTCGGGGGGGCACAGATGCGCAGTATTTT. The V call is TRBV12-3 or TRBV12-4, the J call TRBJ2-3, with TRBD2 identical over 8 bases. CDR3 size: 14 residues.

This chain links TRBV10-3 with TRBJ1-1; D is unresolved. This CDR3 contains 10 residues. From germline, CDR1 is ENHRY and CDR2 SYGVKD. V lost 10 bases and J 9 bases, leaving 12 bases between the germline ends. For the CDR3, the DNA is TGTGCCACCAGAGGCCAAAAAGCTTTCTTT. The encoded protein is CATRGQKAFF.

The genes are TRBV29-1 and TRBJ1-1; a possible D gene is TRBD1 (5 bases). V was trimmed by 6 bases and J by 5 bases, leaving 16 bases between them. Germline CDR1 and CDR2: SQVTM and ANQGSEA. CDR3 length: 13 residues. The CDR3 loop is CSVLSGRGTEAFF. The CDR3 bases are TGCAGCGTCCTCTCGGGACGAGGAACTGAAGCTTTCTTT.

This clonotype was picked up a small number of times. The chain carries TRBV10-1 and TRBJ1-2, with no clear D. V lost 7 bases and J 1 base, leaving 19 bases between the germline ends. From germline, CDR1 is WNHNN and CDR2 SYGVQD (reference sequence). This CDR3 comprises 16 residues. The CDR3 loop is CASTRPVPTCNYGYTF. The CDR3 region has the DNA TGCGCCAGCACTCGGCCAGTTCCAACTTGTAACTATGGCTACACCTTC.